Listed below are T cell receptor beta chains from one sample, sequenced in a study of cytomegalovirus exposure and HLA in healthy donors. Libraries were prepared by immunoSEQ multiplex PCR; TCRdb keeps only in-frame clonotypes and omits some of them. The sample contains 100,000 to 150,000 clones, around 78% of which appear only once. The material sequenced was PBMCs. The receptors originated from a man aged 18 to 35 in good health and CMV-seropositive. Both conserved end residues are part of each CDR3. D genes are given only for firm matches. A clone size is listed for some rows: how often the clone was seen (once, few, many), or a class if it is expanded.

D gene	clone size	V gene	J gene	CDR3 DNA	CDR3 protein
NA	NA	TRBV30	TRBJ2-3	TGTGCCTGGCTAAGTTGGGATACGCAGTATTTT	CAWLSWDTQYF
NA	NA	TRBV10-3	TRBJ1-2	TGTGCCATCAAAAAGGAACAGGCCAGTCGCGGCTACACCTTC	CAIKKEQASRGYTF
NA	NA	TRBV29-1	TRBJ1-1	TGCAGCGTTGAGACCTGGGGGGGGAACACTGAAGCTTTCTTT	CSVETWGGNTEAFF
TRBD1	NA	TRBV6-5	TRBJ1-2	TGTGCCAGCAAGACAGGGGGGTCTGGCTACACCTTC	CASKTGGSGYTF
TRBD1	few	TRBV28	TRBJ1-1	TGTGCCAGCAGTCGACCCAGGGGGCGGAGGGAAGCTTTCTTT	CASSRPRGRREAFF
NA	NA	TRBV5-1	TRBJ2-7	TGCGCCAGCCTGGGGGGTCGAGCCTACGAGCAGTACTTC	CASLGGRAYEQYF
TRBD1	NA	TRBV28	TRBJ1-3	TGTGCCAGCTACACGGGACAGAGTTCTGGAAACACCATATATTTT	CASYTGQSSGNTIYF
NA	NA	TRBV19	TRBJ1-3	TGTGCCAGTAGTTCGACAGGCACGGGCTCTGGAAACACCATATATTTT	CASSSTGTGSGNTIYF
TRBD2	few	TRBV9	TRBJ2-1	TGTGCCAGCAGCGCCCAAGCGGCGGGGGGGGATGAGTTCTTC	CASSAQAAGGDEFF
TRBD1	NA	TRBV7-6	TRBJ1-6	TGTGCCAGCAGCTCCACAGGGGAATCACCCCTCCACTTT	CASSSTGESPLHF
NA	NA	TRBV7-9	TRBJ1-2	TGTGCCAGCAGCTTAGAAGGCGGGTATGGCTACACCTTC	CASSLEGGYGYTF
NA	NA	TRBV7-2	TRBJ2-7	TGTGCCAGCAGCTTTATGGACAGCCAAGAGCAGTACTTC	CASSFMDSQEQYF
NA	NA	TRBV11-2	TRBJ2-7	TGTGCCAGCAGCTTAGCGACAGCCGGCTACGAGCAGTACTTC	CASSLATAGYEQYF
TRBD1	NA	TRBV13	TRBJ1-2	TGTGCCAGCAGCCCACCCGGGGACAGGACCTATGGCTACACCTTC	CASSPPGDRTYGYTF
TRBD2	NA	TRBV4-2	TRBJ2-3	TGTGCCAGCAGCCCGGGAGGGACTATCACAGATACGCAGTATTTT	CASSPGGTITDTQYF
NA	NA	TRBV7-9	TRBJ2-2	TGTGCCGGGGGACATAACACCGGGGAGCTGTTTTTT	CAGGHNTGELFF
NA	NA	TRBV14	TRBJ1-6	TGTGCCAGCAGCCAAGGGCAGTATAATTCACCCCTCCACTTT	CASSQGQYNSPLHF
NA	NA	TRBV5-1	TRBJ2-3	TGCGCCAGCAGCCACACAGATACGCAGTATTTT	CASSHTDTQYF
NA	NA	TRBV9	TRBJ2-7	TGTGCCAGCAGCGTAGAGGCCGGGACCTACGAGCAGTACTTC	CASSVEAGTYEQYF
TRBD1	few	TRBV5-1	TRBJ1-4	TGCGCCAGCACCCCCGGTGGTACAGGGGGAGAAAAACTGTTTTTT	CASTPGGTGGEKLFF
NA	NA	TRBV11-2	TRBJ1-6	TGTGCCAGCAGCTTAGGCCCTACTTCAAGGGGTTCACCCCTCCACTTT	CASSLGPTSRGSPLHF
TRBD2	NA	TRBV25-1	TRBJ2-5	TGTGCCAGCAGTGTGGGGACTAGTCAACGGGAGACCCAGTACTTC	CASSVGTSQRETQYF
NA	few	TRBV6-5	TRBJ1-1	TGTGCCAGCGGCGAGGGTGAGAGCACTGAAGCTTTCTTT	CASGEGESTEAFF
TRBD2	NA	TRBV7-2	TRBJ2-3	TGTGCCGGGGGTACTCCCGGGGGGGATACGCAGTATTTT	CAGGTPGGDTQYF
NA	NA	TRBV10-3	TRBJ2-7	TGTGCCATCAGTGAGTCTCTGGGTCAGGGGTTCTACGAGCAGTACTTC	CAISESLGQGFYEQYF
TRBD1	NA	TRBV28	TRBJ2-1	TGTGCCAGCAAGGGGGCTAACTACAATGAGCAGTTCTTC	CASKGANYNEQFF
TRBD1	NA	TRBV18	TRBJ2-7	TGTGCCAGCTCTCCAATGGGACAGCCAGCATTAGAGCAGTACTTC	CASSPMGQPALEQYF
TRBD1	NA	TRBV28	TRBJ1-1	TGTGCCAGCAGTCCGGGACAGGGCGGTTCAGTGACTGAAGCTTTCTTT	CASSPGQGGSVTEAFF
NA	NA	TRBV18	TRBJ1-1	TGTGCCAGCTCACCACCGACGGGCACTGAAGCTTTCTTT	CASSPPTGTEAFF
NA	few	TRBV19	TRBJ1-6	TGTGCCAGTACCCGAGGGAACTCCTATAATTCACCCCTCCACTTT	CASTRGNSYNSPLHF
TRBD1	once	TRBV6-5	TRBJ2-3	TGTGCCAGCAGGCTCCAGGGGGCCACAGATACGCAGTATTTT	CASRLQGATDTQYF
NA	few	TRBV5-1	TRBJ2-3	TGCGCCAGCAGCTTTCAAGCCCTAAGCACAGATACGCAGTATTTT	CASSFQALSTDTQYF
NA	once	TRBV7-8	TRBJ1-5	TGTGCCAGCAGCTTACAGGGGAATCAGCCCCAGCATTTT	CASSLQGNQPQHF
NA	NA	TRBV13	TRBJ1-1	TGTGCCAGCAGCCACCCCGGGACACAGAACACTGAAGCTTTCTTT	CASSHPGTQNTEAFF
TRBD2	NA	TRBV18	TRBJ2-2	TGTGCCAGCTCACCAGAGGCTAGCGGGTACACCGGGGAGCTGTTTTTT	CASSPEASGYTGELFF
TRBD1	NA	TRBV10-3	TRBJ1-6	TGTGCCATCAGTGAGTGGGACAGGGCTTCACCCCTCCACTTT	CAISEWDRASPLHF
TRBD1	NA	TRBV19	TRBJ1-5	TGTGCCAGTAGAACAGGGGCTGGGGGCAATCAGCCCCAGCATTTT	CASRTGAGGNQPQHF
TRBD2	NA	TRBV28	TRBJ2-3	TGTGCCAGCAGTTTCCACTATCCTCCGGGACTAGCGGGGGCACCGCCTCCTAGCACAGATACGCAGTATTTT	CASSFHYPPGLAGAPPPSTDTQYF
NA	NA	TRBV6-5	TRBJ2-7	TGTGCCAGCAGTTACGCCGCCTGGCAAAACTCCTACGAGCAGTACTTC	CASSYAAWQNSYEQYF
TRBD2	NA	TRBV9	TRBJ2-7	TGTGCCAGCAGCCCCTGGGGGGGGAGCTACGAGCAGTACTTC	CASSPWGGSYEQYF
TRBD2	NA	TRBV7-3	TRBJ2-3	TGTGCCAGCAGCGCTCAGGCTCCGGGACTAGCGGGGCAAGATACGCAGTATTTT	CASSAQAPGLAGQDTQYF
TRBD2	once	TRBV19	TRBJ2-3	TGTGCCAGTATGGGGACTAGCGGGGTGGTAGATACGCAGTATTTT	CASMGTSGVVDTQYF
TRBD1	NA	TRBV6-1	TRBJ2-5	TGTGCCAGCAGCCAAATCACAGGGGGCGAGGAGACCCAGTACTTC	CASSQITGGEETQYF
TRBD1	NA	TRBV2	TRBJ2-7	TGTGCCAGCAGTCGTCCTGCCGGGACAGAGATCTACGAGCAGTACTTC	CASSRPAGTEIYEQYF
TRBD2	NA	TRBV5-6	TRBJ2-5	TGTGCCAGCAGCTTCGTCTCGGGGGGACGGGAGACCCAGTACTTC	CASSFVSGGRETQYF
NA	NA	TRBV6-4	TRBJ2-1	TGTGCCAGCAGTGAAGAGAGCGGCTCCTACAATGAGCAGTTCTTC	CASSEESGSYNEQFF